Presented here are 18 T cell receptor beta chains from one specimen sequenced in a study of blood T cell repertoires in COVID-19. The repertoire was sequenced with immunoSEQ multiplex PCR; TCRdb's copy has only in-frame clones and lacks some. The sample lists 150,000 to 250,000 clones, about 80% occurring once. The sample comprised PBMCs or T cells enriched from blood (not recorded which). These receptors all come from a man aged 40-49 years who had recovered from COVID-19.

This clone appeared a few times. The V gene is TRBV4-1, the J gene TRBJ1-5; TRBD1 is a possible D gene (6 bases). Germline V CDR1 and CDR2: MGHRA, YSYEKL. Trimming took off 5 bases at V and 5 bases at J, with 19 bases between the two ends. The CDR3 is made up of 16 amino acids. The CDR3 nucleotides are TGCGCCAGCAGCAACCCCGCCCGGACAGAGCATCAGCCCCAGCATTTT. Translation: CASSNPARTEHQPQHF.

This clone came up once. This rearrangement joins TRBV5-1 to TRBJ2-7; a weak D match, TRBD2 (6 bases). Germline CDR1 and CDR2: SGHRS and YFSETQ. The CDR3 contains 17 residues. V was pared by 0 bases and J by 3 bases, with 19 bases between. The DNA of the CDR3 is TGCGCCAGCAGCTTGGGGTCATTGCGGGGCCAAAGCTACGAGCAGTACTTC. The encoded protein is CASSLGSLRGQSYEQYF.

A single count supports this clone. This rearrangement joins TRBV6-5 to TRBJ1-1; D might be TRBD1 (6 bases). Looked up from germline, CDR1 is MNHEY and CDR2 is SVGAGI. V was shortened by 6 bases and J by 9 bases, with 11 bases between the two germline ends. The CDR3 has 11 amino acids. The CDR3 DNA follows: TGTGCCAGCAGATTGGACAGAAAAGCTTTCTTT. Its protein product is CASRLDRKAFF.

The J gene is TRBJ2-1, the V gene TRBV7-8, with 9 bases fitting TRBD2. CDR1 and CDR2 (germline): SGHVS, FQNEAQ. The CDR3 is 18 residues long. Trimming at V came to 1 base and at J to 1 base, leaving 8 bases not matched to a gene. Here the CDR3 reads CASSLVGRGGLSYNEQFF. The CDR3 region has the DNA TGTGCCAGCAGCTTAGTCGGGCGGGGGGGTTTATCCTACAATGAGCAGTTCTTC.

The chain uses TRBV2 and TRBJ1-6, with D hard to call. Trimming pared 11 bases from V and 0 bases from J, leaving 17 bases between. The CDR3 is made up of 16 amino acids. Germline CDR1 SNHLY, CDR2 FYNNEI. The chain's CDR3 is CAGRERESSYNSPLHF. CDR3 in DNA: TGTGCCGGCCGCGAACGGGAGAGCTCCTATAATTCACCCCTCCACTTT.

This clone was recorded once. This chain uses TRBV5-6 with TRBJ2-5; D is possibly TRBD1 (5 bases). This CDR3 is 13 amino acids long. The germline gives CDR1 SGHDT, CDR2 YYEEEE. Trimming removed 3 bases from V and 5 bases from J, with 11 bases in between. CDR3 nucleotides: TGTGCCAGCAGCTCCAGGGTAGGGGAGACCCAGTACTTC. This codes for CASSSRVGETQYF.

This clone was detected once. The rearrangement links TRBV19 to TRBJ1-5, with TRBD1 matching 10 bases. This CDR3 is 15 amino acids long. V lost 6 bases, J lost 6 bases, and 8 bases stayed unmatched. Germline V gives CDR1 LNHDA, CDR2 SQIVND (reference sequence). The CDR3 here is CASSPDRGRGQPQHF. As DNA, the CDR3 is TGTGCCAGTAGCCCCGACAGGGGGCGAGGTCAGCCCCAGCATTTT.

CDR3 amino acids: CASSPQGRVGAFF. The CDR3 coding sequence is TGTGCCAGCAGTCCCCAGGGTCGAGTTGGAGCTTTCTTT. The chain combines TRBV6-5 with TRBJ1-1, with D perhaps matching TRBD1 (5 bases). Trimming pared 5 bases from V and 10 bases from J, leaving 17 bases between. CDR3 length equals 13 residues. Germline lookup yields CDR1 MNHEY and CDR2 SVGAGI.

The V call is TRBV27, the J call TRBJ2-1; D possibly corresponds to TRBD2 (6 bases). V was cut by 5 bases and J by 0 bases, with 11 bases left in between. CDR3 length: 15 residues. Germline V lookup: CDR1 MNHEY, CDR2 SMNVEV (reference sequence). For the CDR3, the DNA is TGTGCCAGCAGTGGAGGGGAGAGCTCCTACAATGAGCAGTTCTTC. Translated, it gives CASSGGESSYNEQFF.

This chain joins TRBV5-4 and TRBJ2-3, with 7 bases fitting TRBD2. Trimming cost V 0 bases and J 4 bases; bases outside gene matches: 2. Per the germline V gene, CDR1 is SGHNT and CDR2 is YYREEE (reference sequence). The CDR3 extends over 14 amino acids. The DNA of the CDR3 is TGTGCCAGCAGCTTGGGACGGGAGGCAGATACGCAGTATTTT. This encodes CASSLGREADTQYF.

The chain recombines TRBV6-2 or TRBV6-3 with TRBJ1-2; 8 bases agree with TRBD1. This CDR3 is 14 amino acids long. The germline V gene encodes CDR1 MNHEY and CDR2 SVGEGT. V trimming: 6 bases; J trimming: 4 bases; junction bases outside the gene matches: 7. Here the CDR3 reads CASSLIGQGYGYTF. The CDR3 coding sequence is TGTGCCAGCAGCCTAATTGGACAGGGCTATGGCTACACCTTC.

The genes are TRBV6-6 and TRBJ1-2; D possibly corresponds to TRBD1 (5 bases). V lost 0 bases and J lost 1, with 12 bases in between. The CDR3 totals 16 residues. Looked up from germline, CDR1 is MNHNY and CDR2 is SVGAGI (reference sequence). CDR3 loop: CASSYSDGGSNYGYTF. CDR3 bases: TGTGCCAGCAGTTACTCGGATGGGGGGAGTAACTATGGCTACACCTTC.

The V and J genes are TRBV27 and TRBJ1-6; TRBD1 might be the D (6 bases). The CDR3 contains 18 residues. Germline loops: CDR1 MNHEY, CDR2 SMNVEV (reference sequence). V was clipped by 1 base and J by 6 bases, with 19 bases between them. DNA of the CDR3: TGTGCCAGCAGTTTATACCGGACGGGGGCGGGAGGTAATTCACCCCTCCACTTT. It translates to CASSLYRTGAGGNSPLHF.

CDR3 region: CASSVTSGGAVVNEQFF. CDR3 bases: TGTGCCAGCAGCGTCACTAGCGGGGGGGCCGTGGTCAATGAGCAGTTCTTC. V usage is TRBV7-2 and J usage is TRBJ2-1, with 13 bases lining up with TRBD2. The CDR3 loop spans 17 amino acids. From germline, CDR1 is SGHTA and CDR2 FQGNSA. V was pared by 5 bases and J by 6 bases, with 10 bases of the junction left unmatched.

The chain recombines TRBV7-8 with TRBJ1-1, with TRBD1 matching over 8 bases. From germline, CDR1 is SGHVS and CDR2 FQNEAQ. There are 14 residues in the CDR3. V lost 5 bases and J lost 4; bases outside the gene matches: 6. In DNA, the CDR3 is TGTGCCAGCAGCATAGACAGGGGAGGCACTGAAGCTTTCTTT. This translates into CASSIDRGGTEAFF.

This clone was recorded a few times. V is TRBV5-1 and J is TRBJ2-2; maybe TRBD1 (6 bases). The CDR3 has 13 residues. Germline V lookup: CDR1 SGHRS, CDR2 YFSETQ. The V gene lost 4 bases and the J gene lost 5 bases, with 9 bases spanning the gap. The CDR3: CASSPQGTGELFF. The CDR3 nucleotides read TGCGCCAGCAGCCCACAGGGAACCGGGGAGCTGTTTTTT.

The chain couples TRBV6-5 to TRBJ2-3, with 9 bases lining up with TRBD1. Trimming at V came to 4 bases and at J to 0 bases, leaving 2 bases not matched to a gene. The CDR3 contains 15 residues. CDR1 and CDR2 from the germline V gene are MNHEY and SVGAGI. The DNA of the CDR3 is TGTGCCAGCAGTTGGACAGGGGTTAGCACAGATACGCAGTATTTT. It yields the protein CASSWTGVSTDTQYF.

This clone has only a few counts. The gene calls are TRBV2 and TRBJ2-5; 10 nucleotides agree with TRBD2. J was trimmed by 2 bases and V by 6 bases; bases with no gene match: 15. CDR3 length: 18 residues. The germline CDR1 and CDR2 sequences are SNHLY and FYNNEI. CDR3 protein: CASSSPGLLAGVQETQYF. In nucleotides, the CDR3 is TGTGCCAGCAGCTCCCCAGGCCTCCTAGCGGGGGTTCAAGAGACCCAGTACTTC.